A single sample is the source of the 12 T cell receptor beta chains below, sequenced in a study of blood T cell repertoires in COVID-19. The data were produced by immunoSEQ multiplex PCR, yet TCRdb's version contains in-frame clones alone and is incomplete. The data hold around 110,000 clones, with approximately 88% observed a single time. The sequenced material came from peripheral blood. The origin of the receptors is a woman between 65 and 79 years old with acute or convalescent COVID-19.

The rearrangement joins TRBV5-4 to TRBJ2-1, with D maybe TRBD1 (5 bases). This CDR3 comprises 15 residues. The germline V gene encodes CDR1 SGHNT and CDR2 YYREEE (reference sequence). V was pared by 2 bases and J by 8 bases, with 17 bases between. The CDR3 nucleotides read TGTGCCAGCAGCTTTGGGCTGAGACAGAAGCATGAGCAGTTCTTC. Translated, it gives CASSFGLRQKHEQFF.

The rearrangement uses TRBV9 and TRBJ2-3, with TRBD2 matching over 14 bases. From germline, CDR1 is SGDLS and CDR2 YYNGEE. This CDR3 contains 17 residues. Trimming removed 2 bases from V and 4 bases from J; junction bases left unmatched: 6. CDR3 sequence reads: CASSVLGTSGRSDTQYF. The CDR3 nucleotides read TGTGCCAGCAGCGTTTTGGGGACTAGCGGGAGATCAGATACGCAGTATTTT.

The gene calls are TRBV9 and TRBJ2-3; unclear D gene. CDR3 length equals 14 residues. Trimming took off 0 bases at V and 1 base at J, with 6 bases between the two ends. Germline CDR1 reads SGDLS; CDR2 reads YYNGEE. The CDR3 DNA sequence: TGTGCCAGCAGCGTAGGGGCAGGCACAGATACGCAGTATTTT. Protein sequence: CASSVGAGTDTQYF. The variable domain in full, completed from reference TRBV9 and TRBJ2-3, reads DSGVTQTPKHLITATGQRVTLRCSPRSGDLSVYWYQQSLDQGLQFLIQYYNGEERAKGNILERFSAQQFPDLHSELNLSSLELGDSALYFCASSVGAGTDTQYFGPGTRLTVL.

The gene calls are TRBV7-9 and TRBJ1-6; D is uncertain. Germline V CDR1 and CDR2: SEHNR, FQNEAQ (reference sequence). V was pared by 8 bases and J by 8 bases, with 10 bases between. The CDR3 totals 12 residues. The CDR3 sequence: CASARGDSPLHF. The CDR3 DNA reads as TGTGCCAGCGCTAGAGGTGATTCACCCCTCCACTTT.

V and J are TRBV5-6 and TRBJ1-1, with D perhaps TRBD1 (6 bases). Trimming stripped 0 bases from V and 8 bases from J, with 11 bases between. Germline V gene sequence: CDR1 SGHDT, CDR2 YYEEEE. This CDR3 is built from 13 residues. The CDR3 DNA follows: TGTGCCAGCAGCTTGGAACGGGGGGGCGAAGCTTTCTTT. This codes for CASSLERGGEAFF.

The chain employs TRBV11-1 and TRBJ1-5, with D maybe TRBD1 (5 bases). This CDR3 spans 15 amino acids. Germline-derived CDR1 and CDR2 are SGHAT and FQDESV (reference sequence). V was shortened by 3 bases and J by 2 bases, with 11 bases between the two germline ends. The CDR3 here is CASSFSGAGNQPQHF. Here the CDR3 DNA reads TGTGCCAGCAGCTTCTCTGGGGCTGGCAATCAGCCCCAGCATTTT.

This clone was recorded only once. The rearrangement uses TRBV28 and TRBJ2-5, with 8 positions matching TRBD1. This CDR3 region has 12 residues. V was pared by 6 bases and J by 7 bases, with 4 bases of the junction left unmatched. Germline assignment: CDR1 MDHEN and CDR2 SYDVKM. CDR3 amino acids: CASRGTGGTQYF. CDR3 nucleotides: TGTGCCAGCAGGGGTACAGGGGGGACCCAGTACTTC.

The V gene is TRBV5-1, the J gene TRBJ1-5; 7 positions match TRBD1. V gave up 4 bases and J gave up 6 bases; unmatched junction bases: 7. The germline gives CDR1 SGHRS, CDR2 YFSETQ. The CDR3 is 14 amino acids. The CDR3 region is CASSLTGSGQPQHF. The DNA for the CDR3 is TGCGCCAGCAGCCTGACAGGGTCGGGTCAGCCCCAGCATTTT.

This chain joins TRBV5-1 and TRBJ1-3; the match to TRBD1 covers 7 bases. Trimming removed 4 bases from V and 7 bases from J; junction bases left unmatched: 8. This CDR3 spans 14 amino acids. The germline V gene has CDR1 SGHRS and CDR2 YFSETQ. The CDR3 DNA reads TGCGCCAGCAGCCTCTCGGGACAGCTCAACACCATATATTTT. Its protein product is CASSLSGQLNTIYF.

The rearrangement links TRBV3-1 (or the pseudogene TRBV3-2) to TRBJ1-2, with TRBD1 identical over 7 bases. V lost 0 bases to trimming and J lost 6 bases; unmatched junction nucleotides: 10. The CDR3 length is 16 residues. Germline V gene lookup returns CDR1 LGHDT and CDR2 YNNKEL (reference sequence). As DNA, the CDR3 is TGTGCCAGCAGCCAAGATCCGGCCAGGGGGTTAGATGGCTACACCTTC. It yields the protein CASSQDPARGLDGYTF.

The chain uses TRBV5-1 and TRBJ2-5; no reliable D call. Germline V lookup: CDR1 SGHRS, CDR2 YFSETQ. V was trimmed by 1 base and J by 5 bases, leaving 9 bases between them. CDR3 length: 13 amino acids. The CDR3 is CASSLRPRETQYF. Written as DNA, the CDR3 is TGCGCCAGCAGCTTGCGTCCTAGGGAGACCCAGTACTTC.

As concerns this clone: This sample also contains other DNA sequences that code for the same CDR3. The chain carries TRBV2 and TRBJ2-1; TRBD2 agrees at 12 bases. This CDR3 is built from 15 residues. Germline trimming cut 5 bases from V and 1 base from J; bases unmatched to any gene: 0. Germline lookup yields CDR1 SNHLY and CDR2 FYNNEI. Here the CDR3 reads CASSLAGGSYNEQFF. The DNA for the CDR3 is TGTGCCAGCAGTCTAGCGGGAGGGTCCTACAATGAGCAGTTCTTC.